This TCR beta chain was retrieved from a study of blood T cell repertoires in COVID-19. With V trimmed by 7 bases and J by 9 bases, 9 bases remained unmatched. Germline assignment: CDR1 GTSNPN and CDR2 SVGIG (reference sequence). This CDR3 has 13 residues. The repertoire was sequenced with immunoSEQ multiplex PCR; TCRdb's copy has only in-frame clones and lacks some. The table includes under 200,000 clones, approximately 90% detected once. The sample was peripheral blood. The sequence was obtained from a middle-aged man with acute or convalescent COVID-19. The chain joins TRBV30 to TRBJ2-1; 10 positions match TRBD2. The CDR3 nucleotides read TGTGCCTCGTTAGCGGGGGGCCTGGTTGAGCAGTTCTTC. Amino acids: CASLAGGLVEQFF.